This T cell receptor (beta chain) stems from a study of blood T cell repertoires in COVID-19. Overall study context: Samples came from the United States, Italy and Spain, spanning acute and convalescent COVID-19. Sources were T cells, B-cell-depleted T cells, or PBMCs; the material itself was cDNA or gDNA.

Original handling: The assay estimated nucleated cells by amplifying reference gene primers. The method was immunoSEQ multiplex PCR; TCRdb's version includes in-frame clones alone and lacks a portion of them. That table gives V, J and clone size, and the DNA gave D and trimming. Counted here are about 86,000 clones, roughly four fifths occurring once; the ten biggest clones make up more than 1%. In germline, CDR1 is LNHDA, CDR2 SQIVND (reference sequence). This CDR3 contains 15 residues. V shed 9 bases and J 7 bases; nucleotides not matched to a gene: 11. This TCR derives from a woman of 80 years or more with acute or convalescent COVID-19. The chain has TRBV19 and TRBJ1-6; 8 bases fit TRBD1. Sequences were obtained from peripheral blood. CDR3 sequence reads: CASRGAGGINSPLHF. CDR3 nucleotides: TGTGCCAGCAGGGGAGCAGGGGGCATCAATTCACCCCTCCACTTT.